This TCR beta chain appears in the sequencing data of a study of T-cell memory formation after mild COVID-19. Findings and caveats of the study: Later expanders leaned CD4+, whereas day 15 to 85 contracting clones were balanced CD4/CD8.

There are 17 residues in the CDR3. The germline gives CDR1 KGHDR, CDR2 SFDVKD. After removal of 1 base from V and 7 bases from J, the junction contained 7 bases not matched to a gene. TCRdb independently ran MiXCR on the 5' RACE reads; one entry per CDR3 protein. The sample lists 250,000 to 350,000 distinct CDR3 sequences, approximately 20% occurring once. Points on this clonotype: The antigen remains unidentified.

The chain recombines TRBV24-1 with TRBJ2-1; 12 nucleotides agree with TRBD2. Sequencing was done on a sample of PBMCs or a T cell subset sorted from them (not recorded which). The receptor comes from a young man who had mild COVID-19 (a few samples of this study predate the infection). Cell type and time point are not known. CDR3: CATSDFPTSGGPNEQFF. The CDR3 region has the DNA TGTGCCACCAGTGATTTCCCCACTAGCGGGGGGCCGAATGAGCAGTTCTTC.